This T cell receptor (beta chain) was sequenced during a study of response to subunit inactivated influenza vaccine. Findings of the study overall: Each seasonal influenza vaccination recruits few new T cells, the authors suggested.

One entry per CDR3 protein results from TCRdb running MiXCR on the RT-PCR reads. This sample has 300,000 to 350,000 distinct CDR3 sequences, with roughly a fifth found just once. CDR1 is LNHNV, CDR2 YYDKDF, per germline (reference sequence). V was cut by 1 base and J by 9 bases, with 7 bases left in between. This CDR3 has 13 residues. For this clonotype: Its antigen is unknown.

The V and J genes are TRBV15 and TRBJ1-6; D is undetermined. The sample in question was PBMCs from blood, obtained approximately 20 months after vaccination. The TCR was taken from a man between 45 and 75 years old who received an inactivated influenza vaccine. The CDR3 coding sequence is TGTGCCACCAGCAGAGTGATGGGTTCACCCCTCCACTTT. Translated, it gives CATSRVMGSPLHF. The entire variable domain, with the rest obtained from reference TRBV15 and TRBJ1-6, is as follows: DAMVIQNPRYQVTQFGKPVTLSCSQTLNHNVMYWYQQKSSQAPKLLFHYYDKDFNNEADTPDNFQSRRPNTSFCFLDIRSPGLGDTAMYLCATSRVMGSPLHFGNGTRLTVT.